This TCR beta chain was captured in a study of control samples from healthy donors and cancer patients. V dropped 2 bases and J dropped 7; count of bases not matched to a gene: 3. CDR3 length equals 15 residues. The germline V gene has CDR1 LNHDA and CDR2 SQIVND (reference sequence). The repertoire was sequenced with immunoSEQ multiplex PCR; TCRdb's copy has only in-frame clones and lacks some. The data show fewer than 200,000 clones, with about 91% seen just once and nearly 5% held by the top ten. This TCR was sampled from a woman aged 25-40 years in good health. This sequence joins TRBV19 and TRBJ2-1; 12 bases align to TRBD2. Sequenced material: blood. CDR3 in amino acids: CASSIRLAGGNEQFF. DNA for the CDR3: TGTGCCAGTAGTATACGGCTAGCGGGAGGGAATGAGCAGTTCTTC.